This entry concerns a single TCR beta chain. This entry is derived from a study of cytomegalovirus exposure and HLA in healthy donors. PCR amplification relied on 60 Vbeta primers (plus 13 Jbeta primers). Here immunoSEQ multiplex PCR was the method, and the copy in TCRdb shows in-frame clones only, minus some. Found here are under 150,000 clones, around 82% of them singletons; the top ten hold 5% to 5.5%. This CDR3 has 13 amino acids. Trimming took off 5 bases at V and 2 bases at J, with 10 bases between the two ends. Germline-derived CDR1 and CDR2 are MGHRA and YSYEKL. The J gene is TRBJ2-7, the V gene TRBV4-1; weak D call: TRBD2 (5 bases). The origin of this receptor is a woman in her twenties or thirties in good health and CMV-seropositive. The sample taken for sequencing was PBMCs. As DNA, the CDR3 is TGCGCCAGCAGCTCGGACGGGGCCTACGAGCAGTACTTC. This gives the protein CASSSDGAYEQYF.